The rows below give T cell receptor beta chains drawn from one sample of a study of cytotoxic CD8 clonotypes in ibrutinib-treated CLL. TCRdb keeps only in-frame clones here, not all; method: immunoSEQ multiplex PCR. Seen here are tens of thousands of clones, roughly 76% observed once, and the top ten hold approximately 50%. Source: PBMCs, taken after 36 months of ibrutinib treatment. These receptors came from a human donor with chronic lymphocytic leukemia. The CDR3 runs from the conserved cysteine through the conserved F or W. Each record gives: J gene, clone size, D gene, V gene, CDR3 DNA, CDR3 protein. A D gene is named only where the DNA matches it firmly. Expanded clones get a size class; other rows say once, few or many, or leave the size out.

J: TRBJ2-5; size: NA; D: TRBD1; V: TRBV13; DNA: TGTGCCAGCAGCAACAGGGGGGAGGAGACCCAGTACTTC; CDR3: CASSNRGEETQYF
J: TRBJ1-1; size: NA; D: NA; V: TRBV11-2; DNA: TGTGCCAGCAGCTCCGGATGGACTGAAGCTTTCTTT; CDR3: CASSSGWTEAFF
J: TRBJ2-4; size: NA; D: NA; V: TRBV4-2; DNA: TGTGCCAGCAGCCAAGGATCGGGCGAGGACATTCAGTACTTC; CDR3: CASSQGSGEDIQYF
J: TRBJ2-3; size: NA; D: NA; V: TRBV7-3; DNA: TGTGCCAGCAGCTTATCTAGCACAGATACGCAGTATTTT; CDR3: CASSLSSTDTQYF
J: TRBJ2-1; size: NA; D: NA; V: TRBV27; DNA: TGTGCCAGCAGTTTAGGGCCTACCCACTCCTACAATGAGCAGTTCTTC; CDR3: CASSLGPTHSYNEQFF
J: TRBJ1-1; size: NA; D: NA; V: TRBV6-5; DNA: TGTGCCACCGAGAGCACTGAAGCTTTCTTT; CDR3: CATESTEAFF
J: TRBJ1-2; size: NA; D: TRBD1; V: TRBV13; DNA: TGTGCCAGCAGCTGGGGCAGGGGGTCCGACTATGGCTACACCTTC; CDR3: CASSWGRGSDYGYTF
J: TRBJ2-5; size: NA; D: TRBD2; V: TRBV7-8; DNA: TGTGCCAGCAGCTCCCGGACTAGCGGGGGGCCGAGCCAAGAGACCCAGTACTTC; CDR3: CASSSRTSGGPSQETQYF
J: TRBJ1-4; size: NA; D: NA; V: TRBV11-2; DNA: TGTGCCAGCAGCGGACGCCCCGGGGAAAAACTGTTTTTT; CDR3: CASSGRPGEKLFF
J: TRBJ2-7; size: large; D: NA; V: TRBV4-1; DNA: TGCGCCAGCAGCCAAGATAACAGGGACTACGAGCAGTACTTC; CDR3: CASSQDNRDYEQYF
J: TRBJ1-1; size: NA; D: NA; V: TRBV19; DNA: TGTGCCAGTAGTATAGAGGGCCGTAGGAACACTGAAGCTTTCTTT; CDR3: CASSIEGRRNTEAFF
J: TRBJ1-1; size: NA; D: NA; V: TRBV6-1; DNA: TGTGCCAGCACCACATCGGGGGGGAACACTGAAGCTTTCTTT; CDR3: CASTTSGGNTEAFF
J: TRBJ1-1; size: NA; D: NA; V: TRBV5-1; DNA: TGCGCCAGCAGCTTGGAACAGCCAGTCCCTGAAGCTTTCTTT; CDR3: CASSLEQPVPEAFF
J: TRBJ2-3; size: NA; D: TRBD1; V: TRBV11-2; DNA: TGTGCCAGCAGCTTAATGAGGGGGCGGTCAGATACGCAGTATTTT; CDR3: CASSLMRGRSDTQYF
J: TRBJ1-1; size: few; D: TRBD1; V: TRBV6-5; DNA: TGTGCCAGCAGTTCTCCAGGGGGGGCATCCCGGGCTTTCTTT; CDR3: CASSSPGGASRAFF
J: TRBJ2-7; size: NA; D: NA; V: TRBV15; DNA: TGTGCCACCAGCAGCGGACCCTACGAGCAGTACTTC; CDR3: CATSSGPYEQYF
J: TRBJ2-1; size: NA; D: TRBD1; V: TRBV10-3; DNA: TGTGCCATCAGTGAGTTTGACAGGGTGAATTACAATGAGCAGTTCTTC; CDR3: CAISEFDRVNYNEQFF
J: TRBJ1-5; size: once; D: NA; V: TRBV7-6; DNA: TGTGCCAGCAGCCCCAGTCCAGGGTATAGCAATCAGCCCCAGCATTTT; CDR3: CASSPSPGYSNQPQHF
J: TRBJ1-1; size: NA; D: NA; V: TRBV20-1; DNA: TGCAGTGCTCTTGTAAGAGAGGAAGCTTTCTTT; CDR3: CSALVREEAFF
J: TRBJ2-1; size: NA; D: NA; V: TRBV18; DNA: TGTGCCAGCTCTCCCCGGGACGGAAACAATGAGCAGTTCTTC; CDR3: CASSPRDGNNEQFF
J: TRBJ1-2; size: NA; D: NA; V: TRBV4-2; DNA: TGTGCCACAACCGATCCCTCAGGGGCAGGGTATGGCTACACCTTC; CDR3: CATTDPSGAGYGYTF
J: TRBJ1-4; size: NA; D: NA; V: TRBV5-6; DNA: TGTGCCAGCAGCTTGCGCCTCAGCGGACGGGGTGAAAAACTGTTTTTT; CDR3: CASSLRLSGRGEKLFF
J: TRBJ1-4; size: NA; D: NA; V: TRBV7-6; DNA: TGTGCCAGCAGCTTAGTCAGCGGGGGGGACGAAAAACTGTTTTTT; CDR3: CASSLVSGGDEKLFF
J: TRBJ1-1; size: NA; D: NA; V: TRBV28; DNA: TGTGCCAGCAGTTCCCAAGCCTCCGGTGGCACTGAAGCTTTCTTT; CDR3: CASSSQASGGTEAFF
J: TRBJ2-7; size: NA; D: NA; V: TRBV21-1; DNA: TGTGCCCGCCGGGACAGGGGGCCGAAAAGCTCCTACGAGCAGTACTTC; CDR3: CARRDRGPKSSYEQYF
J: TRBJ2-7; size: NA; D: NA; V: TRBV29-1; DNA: TGCAGCGCCCTTCAGGGTCCTGAGGGGCACGAGCAGTACTTC; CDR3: CSALQGPEGHEQYF
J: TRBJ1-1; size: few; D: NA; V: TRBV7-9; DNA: TGTGCCAGCAGCCATCTCGGCGGGGGTAAGAGAACTGAAGCTTTCTTT; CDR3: CASSHLGGGKRTEAFF
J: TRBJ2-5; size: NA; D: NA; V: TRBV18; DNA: TGTGCCAGCTCAAGGTACCAAGAGACCCAGTACTTC; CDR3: CASSRYQETQYF
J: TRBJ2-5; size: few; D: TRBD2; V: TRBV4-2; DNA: TGTGCCAGCAGCCAGGGGACTAGCGGGCAAGAGACCCAGTACTTC; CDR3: CASSQGTSGQETQYF
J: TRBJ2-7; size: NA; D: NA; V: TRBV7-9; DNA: TGTGCCAGCAGCGCGGCTGGGGGGTCTAAAAAGCAGTACTTC; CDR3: CASSAAGGSKKQYF
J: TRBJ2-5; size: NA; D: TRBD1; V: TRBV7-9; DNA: TGTGCCAGCAGCTTACAGGACAGGGGGCAGGGGACCCAGTACTTC; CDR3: CASSLQDRGQGTQYF
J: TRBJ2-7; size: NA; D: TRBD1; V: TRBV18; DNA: TGTGCCAGCTCACCCGCAGGGGGCTACGAGCAGTACTTC; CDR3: CASSPAGGYEQYF
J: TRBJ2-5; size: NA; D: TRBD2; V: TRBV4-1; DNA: TGCGCCAGCAGCCAAGTAGCGGGGGGGCAACAAGAGACCCAGTACTTC; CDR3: CASSQVAGGQQETQYF
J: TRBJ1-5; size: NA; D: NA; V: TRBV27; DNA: TGTGCCAGCAGCCCACAGGGATCGGGACAGCCCCAGCATTTT; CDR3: CASSPQGSGQPQHF
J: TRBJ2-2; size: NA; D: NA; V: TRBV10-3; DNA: TGTGCCATCAGTGATCCCGGGACAACGAACACCGGGGAGCTGTTTTTT; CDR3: CAISDPGTTNTGELFF
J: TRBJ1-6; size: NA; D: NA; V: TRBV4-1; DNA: TGCGCCAGCAGCCTCGGGGAGGTCGGGGAATCCTATAATTCACCCCTCCACTTT; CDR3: CASSLGEVGESYNSPLHF
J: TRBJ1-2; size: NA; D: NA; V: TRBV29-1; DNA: TGCAGCGTTGAAGAGTTCGGGGGCTCTGGCTACACCTTC; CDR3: CSVEEFGGSGYTF
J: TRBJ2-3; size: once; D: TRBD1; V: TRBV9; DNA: TGTGCCAGCAGCGTTGGGACAGGGAACACAGATACGCAGTATTTT; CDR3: CASSVGTGNTDTQYF
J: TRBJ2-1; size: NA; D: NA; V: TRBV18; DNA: TGTGCCAGCTCACTCGATGCAGATGGGTACAATGAGCAGTTCTTC; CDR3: CASSLDADGYNEQFF
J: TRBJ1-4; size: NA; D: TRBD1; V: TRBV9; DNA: TGTGCCAGCAGCCTAAAGGGGGACAGGGGGAATGAAAAACTGTTTTTT; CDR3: CASSLKGDRGNEKLFF
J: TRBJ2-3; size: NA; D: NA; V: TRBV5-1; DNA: TGCGCCAGCAGCCCCCTATCAAGGAAGGAGACAGATACGCAGTATTTT; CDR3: CASSPLSRKETDTQYF
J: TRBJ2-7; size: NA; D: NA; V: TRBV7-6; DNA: TGTGCCAGCAGCTCGAGCCGAGGGGGGGCTTCCTACGAGCAGTACTTC; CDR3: CASSSSRGGASYEQYF
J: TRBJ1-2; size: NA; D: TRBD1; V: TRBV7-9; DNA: TGTGCCAGCAGCTTAATGGGACAGGGGGAGTCCTATGGCTACACCTTC; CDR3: CASSLMGQGESYGYTF
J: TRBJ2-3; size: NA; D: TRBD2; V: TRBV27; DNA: TGTGCCAGCAGTCCTGGACTAGCGGGGGGCACAGATACGCAGTATTTT; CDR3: CASSPGLAGGTDTQYF
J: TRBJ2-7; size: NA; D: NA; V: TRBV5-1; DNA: TGCGCCAGCAGCGTGGGGGGAGGACCCTCCTACGAGCAGTACTTC; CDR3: CASSVGGGPSYEQYF
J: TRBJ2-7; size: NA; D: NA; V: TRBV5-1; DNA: TGCGCCAGCAGGGTAGGCAGTGAATACGAGCAGTACTTC; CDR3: CASRVGSEYEQYF
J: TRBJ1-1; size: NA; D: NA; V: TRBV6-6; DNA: TGTGCCAGCAGCCCAGGGAGGTTACCTGAGGGCACTGAAGCTTTCTTT; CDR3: CASSPGRLPEGTEAFF
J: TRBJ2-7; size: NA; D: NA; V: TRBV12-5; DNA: TGTGCTAGTGGTTTGGTATACTACGAGCAGTACTTC; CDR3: CASGLVYYEQYF
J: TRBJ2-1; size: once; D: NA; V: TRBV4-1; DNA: TGCGCCAGCAGCCAAGTAGGGGGAAACGAGCAGTTCTTC; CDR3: CASSQVGGNEQFF